This TCR beta chain was sequenced during a study of T cells in Graves' hyperthyroidism and ophthalmopathy. The CDR3 is 14 amino acids. V gave up 4 bases and J gave up 8 bases, with 16 bases separating them. Germline assignment: CDR1 SGDLS and CDR2 YYNGEE. This clonotype has only a few counts. Its target is unknown. Template material for amplifying TCR beta CDR3 regions consisted of RNA transcripts. TCR CDR3 regions were first amplified by RT-PCR with HTBI primers. One entry per CDR3 protein, called by TCRdb with MiXCR from the multiplex PCR reads. The repertoire holds about 420,000 distinct CDR3 sequences, about 13% seen once, with 5.3% in the top ten. A lack of ophthalmopathy progression within 18 months defined stable Graves' hyperthyroidism. Study-wide points: The model anticipated ophthalmopathy a median approximately 6.6 months pre-onset.

The TCR comes from a young woman with Graves' hyperthyroidism. The genes are TRBV9 and TRBJ2-1; D is unclear. What was sequenced was blood. The CDR3 sequence is CASSQRTNLDEQFF. The CDR3 nucleotides read TGTGCCAGCAGCCAGAGAACCAACCTCGATGAGCAGTTCTTC.